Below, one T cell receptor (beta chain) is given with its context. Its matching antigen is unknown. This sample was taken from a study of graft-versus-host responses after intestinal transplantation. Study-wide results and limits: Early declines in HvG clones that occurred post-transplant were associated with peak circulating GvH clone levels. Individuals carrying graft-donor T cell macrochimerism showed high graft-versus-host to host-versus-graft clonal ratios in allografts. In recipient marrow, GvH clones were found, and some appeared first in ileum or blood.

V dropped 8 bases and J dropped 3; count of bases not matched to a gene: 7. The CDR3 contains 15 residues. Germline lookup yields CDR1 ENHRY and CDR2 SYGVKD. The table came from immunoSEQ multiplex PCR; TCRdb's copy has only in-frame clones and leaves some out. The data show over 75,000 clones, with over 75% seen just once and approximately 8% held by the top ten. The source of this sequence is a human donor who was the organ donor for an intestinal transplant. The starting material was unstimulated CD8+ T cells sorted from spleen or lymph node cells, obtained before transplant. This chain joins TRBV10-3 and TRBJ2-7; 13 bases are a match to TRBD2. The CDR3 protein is CAIRGLAGSNYEQYF. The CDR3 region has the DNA TGTGCCATCCGGGGACTAGCGGGGTCAAACTACGAGCAGTACTTC.